The clone carrying this T cell receptor beta chain was detected many times. This sample was taken from a study of blood T cells in healthy people across ages. It was with a sample-barcoded 5' primer and a J-beta primer mix that a second PCR of about 6 to 12 cycles was run. Every individual sample yielded 2.5 million or more paired-end reads (each containing CDR3). TCRdb analysed the 5' RACE reads with MiXCR anew, one entry per CDR3 protein. This sample has hundreds of thousands of distinct CDR3 sequences; about 28% occur once, and the top ten carry 15% to 19%. V lost 0 bases to trimming and J lost 2 bases; unmatched junction nucleotides: 7. Germline V gives CDR1 ENHRY, CDR2 SYGVKD. This CDR3 has 17 amino acids.

The receptor comes from a woman older than 75 in good health. The chain employs TRBV10-3 and TRBJ2-3; 8 bases are shared with TRBD2. Material: blood. The CDR3 bases are TGTGCCATCAGTGAGTCGAGGGGCGGGGGGACCACAGATACGCAGTATTTT. It codes for CAISESRGGGTTDTQYF.